This T cell receptor (beta chain) was recovered during a study of cytomegalovirus exposure and HLA in healthy donors. Study as a whole: HLA-typed donors were the source of approximately 80 million unique TCRs, which an early data release held.

PCR amplification relied on 60 Vbeta primers (plus 13 Jbeta primers). Some clones are missing from TCRdb's copy, which holds only in-frame ones; the method was immunoSEQ multiplex PCR. The sample includes roughly 78,000 clones, about 60% of them seen just once. Overall study findings and caveats: Some V segments, including TRBV6-2 and TRBV6-3, were excluded as indistinguishable. Judged likely to be a sequencing artifact was a cluster of highly shared sequence variants. Later work showed greater clonal expansion in HLA-associated TCR beta chains than in equally common others.

This CDR3 contains 17 residues. V was clipped by 3 bases and J by 4 bases, with 18 bases between them. Germline CDR1 reads SNHLY; CDR2 reads FYNNEI. A remark on this clone: Its specificity is unknown.

This TCR came from a man between 25 and 39 years old in good health and CMV-seropositive. The specimen sequenced was PBMCs. The chain combines TRBV2 with TRBJ2-2; D may be TRBD2 (5 bases). The CDR3 DNA reads as TGTGCCAGCAGTGAGGGATTGAGGGTCAAGGGCACCGGGGAGCTGTTTTTT. Its translation: CASSEGLRVKGTGELFF.